This T cell receptor (beta chain) was retrieved from a study of OX40 agonist ivuxolimab in advanced cancers. Turning to the study itself: Enrolled patients in dose escalation had cancers that were hepatocellular carcinoma, melanoma, renal cell or head and neck cancer. Findings and limits, study-wide: Among some nonresponders, normalized T-cell clonal expansion was also low.

As for this clone: Antigen specificity is unknown.

CDR1 and CDR2 (germline): SGHVS, FQNEAQ. The length of the CDR3 is 14 residues. Trimming stripped 1 base from V and 0 bases from J, with 3 bases between. Some clones are missing from TCRdb's copy, which holds only in-frame ones; the method was immunoSEQ multiplex PCR. The repertoire has roughly 77,000 clones, over 70% of them found once; the top ten carry 4.6%. The receptor comes from an adult with an advanced solid tumor such as melanoma, head and neck, liver or kidney cancer. V gene TRBV7-8 combines with J gene TRBJ2-2; unclear D gene. The source was CD4+ or CD8+ T cells sorted from blood, collected in a trial of the OX40 agonist ivuxolimab. CDR3 residues: CASSLDANTGELFF. The CDR3 coding sequence is TGTGCCAGCAGCTTAGATGCGAACACCGGGGAGCTGTTTTTT.